This TCR beta chain derives from a study of STAT5B mutations in CD4+ large granular lymphocyte leukemia. Study findings and constraints: TRBV06-family usage was enriched in top patient clones (8/27) versus controls (2/35).

Comments on this clone: Its target is not known.

Sequencing used immunoSEQ multiplex PCR; TCRdb keeps in-frame clones, though not all of them. The table lists 25,000 to 30,000 clones, just under 75% of them singletons. The germline CDR1 and CDR2 sequences are SGHTA and FQGTGA. Trimming took 1 base from V and 2 from J, leaving 8 bases between them. The CDR3 extends over 15 amino acids. Sequenced: CD4+ T cells from blood buffy coats. V is TRBV7-3 and J is TRBJ2-2, with no clear D. The sequence derives from a human donor in good health. CDR3 amino acids: CASSLMAINTGELFF. The CDR3 DNA is TGTGCCAGCAGCTTAATGGCGATTAACACCGGGGAGCTGTTTTTT.